This is a list of T cell receptor beta chains from one sample in a study of Tregs in tolerant kidney transplant recipients. Libraries were prepared by immunoSEQ multiplex PCR; TCRdb keeps only in-frame clonotypes and omits some of them. The table has 85,000 to 100,000 clones, under 95% seen once; the top ten hold 0.46%. The sequencing here drew on CD4+ T cells from blood, taken before the transplant. The receptors derive from a human donor who received a combined kidney and bone marrow transplant. The CDR3 runs from the conserved cysteine through the conserved F or W. The D gene is left open where the match is weak. Rows may omit the clone size; those that give it use once, few, many or a size class.

j_call v_call d_call clone_size cdr3_nt cdr3_aa
TRBJ2-2 TRBV11-2 . . TGTGCCAGCAGCTTTGGCGGGACCGGGGAGCTGTTTTTT CASSFGGTGELFF
TRBJ2-2 TRBV7-7 TRBD2 . TGTGCCAGCAGCTTAGACGGGACTAGCGGAGTCACCGGGGAGCTGTTTTTT CASSLDGTSGVTGELFF
TRBJ1-2 TRBV20-1 . . TGCAGTGCTAGAGATATCTATGGCTACACCTTC CSARDIYGYTF
TRBJ2-1 TRBV5-4 . few TGTGCCAGCAGCTTGGAAGGGAGTCACAATGAGCAGTTCTTC CASSLEGSHNEQFF
TRBJ2-1 TRBV4-2 TRBD2 once TGTGCCAGCAGCCGGAGTCTAGCGGAGAATTACAATGAGCAGTTCTTC CASSRSLAENYNEQFF
TRBJ2-7 TRBV11-3 TRBD2 once TGTGCCAGCAGCCACATAGCGGGAGCGGTTTACGAGCAGTACTTC CASSHIAGAVYEQYF
TRBJ2-1 TRBV14 TRBD2 . TGTGCCAGCAGCCAAGATAAGAGCGGGGGGCGGTACAATGAGCAGTTCTTC CASSQDKSGGRYNEQFF
TRBJ1-4 TRBV4-3 . . TGCGCCAGCAGCCCAGGGGCAGGCAATGAAAAACTGTTTTTT CASSPGAGNEKLFF
TRBJ2-4 TRBV19 . . TGTGCCAGTAGCTCACAGGGTGTACTAGCCAAAAACATTCAGTACTTC CASSSQGVLAKNIQYF
TRBJ2-6 TRBV11-2 . once TGTGCCAGCAGCAAGGGACCCAGGGGTACCTCTGGGGCCAACGTCCTGACTTTC CASSKGPRGTSGANVLTF
TRBJ2-7 TRBV5-1 . . TGCGCCAGCAAGGCAACCACAGGGTTACGCTACGAGCAGTACTTC CASKATTGLRYEQYF
TRBJ1-4 TRBV28 TRBD1 . TGTGCCAGCGGCGACAGGGGGATTGAAAAACTGTTTTTT CASGDRGIEKLFF
TRBJ2-1 TRBV4-1 TRBD2 . TGCGCCAGCAGCCCAGCTCCGACTAGCGGGAGGGCGGGCAATGAGCAGTTCTTC CASSPAPTSGRAGNEQFF
TRBJ2-3 TRBV7-2 . . TGTGCCAGCAGGGTTGAAACAGCTCCTAGCACAGATACGCAGTATTTT CASRVETAPSTDTQYF
TRBJ2-5 TRBV19 TRBD1 . TGTGCCAGTAGTATCACAGGGGCCCAAGAGACCCAGTACTTC CASSITGAQETQYF
TRBJ2-7 TRBV5-5 . . TGTGCCAGCGCCCCCATGTTCGGGGAGCAGTACTTC CASAPMFGEQYF
TRBJ1-2 TRBV2 TRBD1 . TGTGCCAGCAGTGAAGTTGGGACAGCGTATGGCTACACCTTC CASSEVGTAYGYTF
TRBJ1-3 TRBV27 . . TGTGCCAGCAGTTTCATGGCAGGGTCTGGAAACACCATATATTTT CASSFMAGSGNTIYF
TRBJ1-2 TRBV7-2 . . TGTGCCAGCAGCTTACGAGCCGGGGGGGCGCGGGCGTATGGCTACACCTTC CASSLRAGGARAYGYTF
TRBJ2-7 TRBV19 TRBD1 . TGTGCCAGTAGTCTGGGGACAGGGTTCTACGAGCAGTACTTC CASSLGTGFYEQYF
TRBJ1-5 TRBV27 . . TGTGCCAGCCGTCTTGGACCCGGAGGTCGCAATCAGCCCCAGCATTTT CASRLGPGGRNQPQHF
TRBJ2-5 TRBV4-3 TRBD2 few TGCGCCAGCAGCTATATGGGACTACAACCGGGGGAGACCCAGTACTTC CASSYMGLQPGETQYF
TRBJ2-2 TRBV5-4 . . TGTGCCAGCAAGAGTGGGCAGGTGAACACCGGGGAGCTGTTTTTT CASKSGQVNTGELFF
TRBJ2-7 TRBV30 . . TGTGCCTGGAGTGTACCTAGCCGAAGAAGCTACGAGCAGTACTTC CAWSVPSRRSYEQYF
TRBJ2-1 TRBV7-8 . . TGTGCCAGCGGGGGACTTCCAAGCTCCTACAATGAGCAGTTCTTC CASGGLPSSYNEQFF
TRBJ2-5 TRBV18 TRBD2 . TGTGCCAGCTCACCGGGTGAACGGCGGGGGGGCTCGGAGACCCAGTACTTC CASSPGERRGGSETQYF
TRBJ1-2 TRBV29-1 TRBD1 . TGCAGCGTTGTGAAGGCAGGGGGCGTCTATGGCTACACCTTC CSVVKAGGVYGYTF
TRBJ2-1 TRBV15 . . TGTGCCACCAGCAGAGAACAGTACCTGCAGTTCTTC CATSREQYLQFF
TRBJ1-6 TRBV19 . . TGTGCCAGTAGCCGGGAGGGCTCCTATAATTCACCCCTCCACTTT CASSREGSYNSPLHF
TRBJ2-3 TRBV11-2 . . TGTGCCAGCACCAACTCGGTCACAGATACGCAGTATTTT CASTNSVTDTQYF
TRBJ1-1 TRBV28 . . TGTGCCAGCAGTTTCCTGACAGTGAACACTGAAGCTTTCTTT CASSFLTVNTEAFF
TRBJ2-2 TRBV5-8 TRBD2 . TGTGCCAGCAGCAGCGGACTAGCGAGGAACACCGGGGAGCTGTTTTTT CASSSGLARNTGELFF
TRBJ2-1 TRBV10-1 . . TGCGCCAGCAGTGATGGTACGGGATACTACAATGAGCAGTTCTTC CASSDGTGYYNEQFF
TRBJ2-3 TRBV27 TRBD2 . TGTGCCAGCAGTTTTTTAGCGGGAGTGATCACAGATACGCAGTATTTT CASSFLAGVITDTQYF
TRBJ2-2 TRBV2 . . TGTGCCACCAGGGCCTTTGGCTCCGGGGAGCTGTTTTTT CATRAFGSGELFF
TRBJ2-2 TRBV18 TRBD2 . TGTGCCAGCTCACCGCGCGGTGGGCTAGCGGGGAACACCGGGGAGCTGTTTTTT CASSPRGGLAGNTGELFF
TRBJ2-7 TRBV7-6 TRBD1 . TGTGCCAGCAGCCCCCGGGACAGGGCCCACGAGCAGTACTTC CASSPRDRAHEQYF
TRBJ2-2 TRBV11-2 . . TGTGCCAGCAGCTTAGATCCCGGCGGGGAGCTGTTTTTT CASSLDPGGELFF
TRBJ1-2 TRBV7-8 . . TGTGCCAGCGGACCCTACAGGGCCGGCGGCTACACCTTC CASGPYRAGGYTF
TRBJ2-3 TRBV2 TRBD2 . TGTGCCAGCAGTGCGTTAGCGGGGGTTTCAGATACGCAGTATTTT CASSALAGVSDTQYF
TRBJ2-7 TRBV28 TRBD1 . TGTGCCAGCAGTTTGCTAGGGGGACAGGGGGCTTCGGGCGAGCAGTACTTC CASSLLGGQGASGEQYF
TRBJ2-7 TRBV5-4 . . TGTGCCAGTACCGGCGGGACCTCCTACGAGCAGTACTTC CASTGGTSYEQYF
TRBJ2-5 TRBV7-2 TRBD2 . TGTGCCAGCAGCTTAGAAGCGGGGGAAGGTACCCAGTACTTC CASSLEAGEGTQYF
TRBJ1-1 TRBV5-1 TRBD1 once TGCGCCAGCAGCCTGGACAGGTTGAACACTGAAGCTTTCTTT CASSLDRLNTEAFF
TRBJ1-1 TRBV7-2 TRBD1 . TGTGCCAGCAGCTTAACTCTGGGAAACAGGGGGTTCACTGAAGCTTTCTTT CASSLTLGNRGFTEAFF
TRBJ2-1 TRBV9 . . TGTGCCAGCAGCGTAGCGGAGGGTTCCACCTACAATGAGCAGTTCTTC CASSVAEGSTYNEQFF
TRBJ2-1 TRBV9 . . TGTGCCAGCAGCGTAGAACAGAACAATGAGCAGTTCTTC CASSVEQNNEQFF
TRBJ1-1 TRBV5-1 TRBD1 . TGCGCCAGCAGCTTCCGGGACAGTACCATGAACACTGAAGCTTTCTTT CASSFRDSTMNTEAFF
TRBJ2-1 TRBV7-2 . . TGTGCCAGCAGCCGCGCGGTAGCGTTGCAGTTCTTC CASSRAVALQFF
TRBJ2-3 TRBV5-1 . . TGCGCCAGCAGCTTGGACAGGGAGGGGGATACGCAGTATTTT CASSLDREGDTQYF
TRBJ2-5 TRBV9 . . TGTGCCAGCAGCGGAGCCCTAACGGAGACCCAGTACTTC CASSGALTETQYF
TRBJ2-7 TRBV4-2 TRBD2 . TGTGCCAGCAGCGAGACTAGCGGGGGCCAATACTCCTACGAGCAGTACTTC CASSETSGGQYSYEQYF
TRBJ2-7 TRBV7-9 . . TGTGCCAGCAGCCCCCAGCGGAGGGACGACGAGCAGTACTTC CASSPQRRDDEQYF
TRBJ1-1 TRBV7-2 TRBD1 . TGTGCCAGCAGCAAGACAGGGGGCCTGGAGGCTTTCTTT CASSKTGGLEAFF
TRBJ2-3 TRBV9 TRBD1 . TGTGCCAGCAACCCACAGACAGGGGGCGCAGATACGCAGTATTTT CASNPQTGGADTQYF